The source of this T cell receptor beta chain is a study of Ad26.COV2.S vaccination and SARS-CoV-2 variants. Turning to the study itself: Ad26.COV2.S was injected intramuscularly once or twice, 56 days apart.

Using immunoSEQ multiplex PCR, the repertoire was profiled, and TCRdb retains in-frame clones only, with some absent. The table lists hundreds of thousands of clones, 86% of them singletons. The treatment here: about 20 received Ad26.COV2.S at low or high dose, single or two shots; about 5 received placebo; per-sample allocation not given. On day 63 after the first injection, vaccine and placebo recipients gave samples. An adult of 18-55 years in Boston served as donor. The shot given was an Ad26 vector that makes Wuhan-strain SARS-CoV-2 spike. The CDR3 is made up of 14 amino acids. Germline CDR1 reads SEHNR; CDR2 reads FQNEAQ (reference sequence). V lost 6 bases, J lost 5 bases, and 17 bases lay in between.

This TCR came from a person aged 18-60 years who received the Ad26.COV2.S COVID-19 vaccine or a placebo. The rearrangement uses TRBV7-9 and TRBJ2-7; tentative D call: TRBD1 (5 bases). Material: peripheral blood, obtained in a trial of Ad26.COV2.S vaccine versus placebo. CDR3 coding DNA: TGTGCCAGCAGGCCAACTTGGGGCGATAACGAGCAGTACTTC. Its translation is CASRPTWGDNEQYF.